This entry lists 23 T cell receptor beta chains sequenced from one sample in a study of early stage breast cancer tumors. The repertoire was sequenced with immunoSEQ multiplex PCR; TCRdb's copy has only in-frame clones and lacks some. In the table there are 40,000 to 60,000 clones, just under 80% of which are singletons. Sequenced: blood. The receptors were sampled from a person aged 35-55 years with breast cancer.

The chain carries TRBV4-1 and TRBJ2-7; no clear D gene. Germline V gene lookup returns CDR1 MGHRA and CDR2 YSYEKL. V lost 4 bases to trimming and J lost 3 bases, with 13 bases between them. The CDR3 consists of 14 residues. CDR3 bases: TGCGCCAGCAGCCCGACCCCTAAGGGCTACGAGCAGTACTTC. Protein: CASSPTPKGYEQYF.

The chain uses TRBV18 and TRBJ2-7; the match to TRBD2 covers 7 bases. CDR3 length equals 14 residues. V was clipped by 3 bases and J by 5 bases; unmatched bases: 7. Germline V gives CDR1 KGHSH, CDR2 LQKENI. The CDR3 sequence: CASSPGGTVHEQYF. As DNA, the CDR3 is TGTGCCAGCTCACCGGGGGGGACGGTCCACGAGCAGTACTTC.

This clone was counted only a few times. The chain has TRBV4-2 and TRBJ2-2, with D possibly being TRBD2 (6 bases). With 1 base removed from V and 5 bases from J, the gap between germline ends came to 17 bases. Germline V gene lookup returns CDR1 LGHNA and CDR2 YNFKEQ. CDR3 length: 17 amino acids. CDR3 nucleotide sequence: TGTGCCAGCAGCCAAGTTGCTTCGGGAGTCCGGACCGGGGAGCTGTTTTTT. Translated, it gives CASSQVASGVRTGELFF.

This clone was counted only a few times. V usage is TRBV10-2 and J usage is TRBJ1-2; no definite D call. Trimming removed 2 bases at V and 8 bases at J, with 9 bases between. The CDR3 covers 12 residues. The germline CDR1 and CDR2 sequences are WSHSY and SAAADI. CDR3 in DNA: TGCGCCAGCAGTGAGACAACGGGGGGCTACACCTTC. The encoded protein is CASSETTGGYTF.

In its sample, this clone was seen many times. The chain recombines TRBV5-4 with TRBJ1-1; 8 bases are shared with TRBD1. V lost 4 bases and J lost 0; bases outside the gene matches: 5. This CDR3 spans 15 amino acids. The germline V gene has CDR1 SGHNT and CDR2 YYREEE (reference sequence). The chain's CDR3 is CASSRRQGLNTEAFF. As DNA, the CDR3 is TGTGCCAGCAGCAGACGACAGGGGCTGAACACTGAAGCTTTCTTT.

This chain connects TRBV29-1 to TRBJ2-3; tentatively, D is TRBD2 (7 bases). Trimming took off 7 bases at V and 0 bases at J, with 11 bases between the two ends. The germline gives CDR1 SQVTM, CDR2 ANQGSEA. The CDR3 is 13 amino acids. The CDR3 loop reads CSAKGGSTDTQYF. For the CDR3, the DNA is TGCAGCGCCAAGGGGGGGAGCACAGATACGCAGTATTTT.

This chain links TRBV5-8 with TRBJ2-1, with no clear D. CDR1 is SGHTS, CDR2 YDEGEE, per germline. The CDR3 loop spans 12 amino acids. V dropped 2 bases and J dropped 8 bases, with 8 bases sitting between them. CDR3 amino acids: CASSLSWDEQFF. Here the CDR3 DNA reads TGTGCCAGCAGCTTAAGTTGGGATGAGCAGTTCTTC.

The V gene is TRBV2, the J gene TRBJ2-7; 13 nucleotides line up with TRBD2. With V trimmed by 7 bases and J by 5 bases, 8 bases remained unmatched. CDR1 is SNHLY, CDR2 FYNNEI, per germline. The CDR3 sequence is 15 residues long. Here the CDR3 reads CASKGTSGNANEQYF. As DNA, the CDR3 is TGTGCCAGCAAGGGGACTAGCGGGAACGCGAACGAGCAGTACTTC.

V is TRBV30 and J is TRBJ2-7; TRBD2 agrees at 14 bases. Germline CDR1 is GTSNPN and CDR2 is SVGIG (reference sequence). CDR3 length: 14 amino acids. After removal of 4 bases from V and 7 bases from J, the junction contained 6 bases not matched to a gene. The CDR3 reads CAWTSGLAGVEQYF. The CDR3 nucleotides are TGTGCCTGGACTTCGGGACTAGCGGGAGTGGAGCAGTACTTC. The complete variable domain, with remaining parts taken from reference TRBV30 and TRBJ2-7, reads SQTIHQWPATLVQPVGSPLSLECTVEGTSNPNLYWYRQAAGRGLQLLFYSVGIGQISSEVPQNLSASRPQDRQFILSSKKLLLSDSGFYLCAWTSGLAGVEQYFGPGTRLTVT.

The chain carries TRBV13 and TRBJ2-7; 7 bases line up with TRBD1. The CDR3 covers 15 residues. Per the germline V gene, CDR1 is PRHDT and CDR2 is FYEKMQ (reference sequence). With 6 bases clipped from V and 5 bases from J, the junction kept 13 bases outside the gene matches. Here the CDR3 reads CASSQGTAYLNEQYF. The DNA for the CDR3 is TGTGCCAGCAGTCAGGGGACAGCCTATCTGAACGAGCAGTACTTC.

This chain joins TRBV4-1 and TRBJ2-7, with TRBD2 identical over 14 bases. The V and J ends lost 2 bases and 7 bases, in that order; junction bases with no gene match: 4. Germline CDR1 MGHRA, CDR2 YSYEKL. This CDR3 region has 15 residues. In nucleotides, the CDR3 is TGCGCCAGCAGCCAAACCGGGACTAGCGGGAGAGAGCAGTACTTC. Protein: CASSQTGTSGREQYF.

This clone was observed once. The chain couples TRBV19 to TRBJ2-2; 7 bases fit TRBD1. The V gene end was trimmed by 1 base and the J gene end by 0 bases; junction bases not matched to a gene: 5. The CDR3 spans 17 residues. Germline CDR1 LNHDA, CDR2 SQIVND (reference sequence). The CDR3 loop is CASSIGKDRTNTGELFF. The DNA for the CDR3 is TGTGCCAGTAGTATAGGTAAGGACAGGACGAACACCGGGGAGCTGTTTTTT.

The chain is built from TRBV5-5 and TRBJ2-2, with D hard to call. Between the trimmed V and J ends, which lost 4 bases and 7 bases, there was a span of 8 bases. CDR3 size: 12 residues. Germline V gene data show CDR1 as SGHKS and CDR2 as YYEKEE (reference sequence). The CDR3 loop is CASSIAIGELFF. For the CDR3, the DNA is TGTGCCAGCAGCATAGCTATCGGGGAGCTGTTTTTT.

V and J are TRBV10-2 and TRBJ2-1, with TRBD1 as a possible D gene (5 bases). This CDR3 spans 15 amino acids. Trimming removed 5 bases from V and 2 bases from J, with 13 bases in between. The V gene's germline CDR1 is WSHSY and CDR2 SAAADI. CDR3 sequence reads: CASSPTERPYNEQFF. The CDR3 coding sequence is TGCGCCAGCAGTCCGACAGAGAGACCCTACAATGAGCAGTTCTTC.

The chain couples TRBV25-1 to TRBJ2-7; D is tentatively TRBD1 or TRBD2 (7 bases each). The V and J ends lost 1 base and 7 bases respectively, with 14 bases between them. Germline-derived CDR1 and CDR2 are MGHDK and SYGVNS. There are 14 residues in the CDR3. The CDR3 is CASSEWSGGGEQYF. The CDR3 DNA reads TGTGCCAGCAGTGAATGGTCAGGGGGAGGGGAGCAGTACTTC.

Here the CDR3 DNA reads TGTGCCAGCTCGCTTGGACGTTTACTAGGGTATGGCTACACCTTC. Translation: CASSLGRLLGYGYTF. The chain joins TRBV18 to TRBJ1-2; D remains unclear. V lost 6 bases and J lost 5, with 19 bases in between. The CDR3 extends over 15 amino acids. Germline V gene data show CDR1 as KGHSH and CDR2 as LQKENI.

The chain carries TRBV30 and TRBJ2-2; the D is unclear. The CDR3 covers 11 residues. Trimming shortened V by 3 bases and J by 1 base, and 0 bases separated the two germline ends. CDR1 and CDR2 (germline): GTSNPN, SVGIG (reference sequence). DNA for the CDR3: TGTGCCTGGAGGAACACCGGGGAGCTGTTTTTT. It yields the protein CAWRNTGELFF.

Here the CDR3 DNA reads TGTGCCAGTAGTAGGAAAGGAGTAATTGGCAATCAGCCCCAGCATTTT. Its protein product is CASSRKGVIGNQPQHF. The chain combines TRBV19 with TRBJ1-5; D unclear. The CDR3 has 16 residues. Germline loops: CDR1 LNHDA, CDR2 SQIVND (reference sequence). Deletions cut 4 bases from V and 2 bases from J, with 15 bases between.

V and J are TRBV2 and TRBJ2-7; 8 bases are a match to TRBD2. Germline values: CDR1 SNHLY, CDR2 FYNNEI. The CDR3 runs 15 residues. Unmatched junction bases numbered 7, after V lost 6 bases and J lost 0 bases. DNA for the CDR3: TGTGCCAGCAGACCCACCGGGACTAGCTCCTACGAGCAGTACTTC. This gives the protein CASRPTGTSSYEQYF.

This clone was picked up one time. V is TRBV6-1 and J is TRBJ1-5; no definite D call. There are 14 residues in the CDR3. In germline, CDR1 is MNHNS, CDR2 SASEGT. V was shortened by 4 bases and J by 4 bases, with 11 bases between the two germline ends. CDR3 in DNA: TGTGCCAGCAGTGTACCGAGGAAGAATCAGCCCCAGCATTTT. It specifies CASSVPRKNQPQHF.

This clone has just a few counts. The chain combines TRBV9 with TRBJ1-1; 7 bases line up with TRBD1. After removal of 4 bases from V and 3 bases from J, the junction contained 9 bases not matched to a gene. Per the germline V gene, CDR1 is SGDLS and CDR2 is YYNGEE. The CDR3 extends over 15 amino acids. CDR3 protein: CASSPRTGSDTEAFF. In DNA form, the CDR3 reads TGTGCCAGCAGCCCCAGGACAGGATCAGACACTGAAGCTTTCTTT.

As concerns this clone: Mismatch with germline at one junction end may stem from a read error. The genes are TRBV6-1 and TRBJ1-1, with a weak D call TRBD1 (6 bases). This CDR3 has 16 amino acids. Germline loops: CDR1 MNHNS, CDR2 SASEGT. CDR3 in DNA: TGTGCCAGCCGTGAAGGGAAGGGGGGGTATAGGACTGAAGCTTTCTTT. It is translated as CASREGKGGYRTEAFF.

The chain couples TRBV12-5 to TRBJ1-1; D remains ambiguous. Germline CDR1 LGHNT, CDR2 FRNRAP. The CDR3 is 13 amino acids. The V and J ends lost 3 bases and 3 bases respectively, with 8 bases between them. CDR3: CASGFGRHTEAFF. CDR3 bases: TGTGCTAGTGGTTTTGGTCGGCACACTGAAGCTTTCTTT.